The 20 T cell receptor beta chains presented below share a single source sample, sequenced in a study of cytomegalovirus exposure and HLA in healthy donors. The PCR ran on 60 Vbeta and 13 Jbeta primers. Profiled with immunoSEQ multiplex PCR; TCRdb holds only in-frame clones, not every one. The data show about 170,000 clones, roughly 70% seen once. The sequenced sample was PBMCs. The receptor set was obtained from a woman under 30 in good health and CMV-seropositive.

This clone was observed a handful of times. The rearrangement joins TRBV5-6 to TRBJ2-3; 11 nucleotides match TRBD2. The germline V gene has CDR1 SGHDT and CDR2 YYEEEE. This CDR3 spans 18 amino acids. The V gene end was trimmed by 2 bases and the J gene end by 0 bases; junction bases not matched to a gene: 8. CDR3 DNA: TGTGCCAGCAGCTTCCGGCTAGCGGGGGGTTTTAGCACAGATACGCAGTATTTT. Translated: CASSFRLAGGFSTDTQYF.

In its sample, this clone was seen a few times. This sequence joins TRBV4-1 and TRBJ2-7; 7 nucleotides match TRBD1. The CDR3 runs 16 residues. Unmatched junction bases numbered 7, after V lost 0 bases and J lost 2 bases. The germline V gene encodes CDR1 MGHRA and CDR2 YSYEKL. This chain's CDR3 is CASSQDSWQGAYEQYF. DNA of the CDR3: TGCGCCAGCAGCCAAGACTCTTGGCAGGGGGCCTACGAGCAGTACTTC.

This chain uses TRBV5-1 with TRBJ2-5, with D tentatively TRBD2 (6 bases). The germline gives CDR1 SGHRS, CDR2 YFSETQ. V lost 4 bases to trimming and J lost 1 base, with 11 bases between them. The CDR3 spans 14 residues. The CDR3 sequence is CASSAGTGQETQYF. CDR3 DNA: TGCGCCAGCAGCGCCGGGACTGGCCAAGAGACCCAGTACTTC. The variable domain in full, completed from reference TRBV5-1 and TRBJ2-5, reads KAGVTQTPRYLIKTRGQQVTLSCSPISGHRSVSWYQQTPGQGLQFLFEYFSETQRNKGNFPGRFSGRQFSNSRSEMNVSTLELGDSALYLCASSAGTGQETQYFGPGTRLLVL.

Worth noting for this clone: The same CDR3 arises from other DNA sequences in this sample as well. V usage is TRBV30 and J usage is TRBJ2-7; TRBD2 is a possible D gene (6 bases). There are 13 residues in the CDR3. Trimming stripped 4 bases from V and 10 bases from J, with 20 bases between. Germline CDR1 is GTSNPN and CDR2 is SVGIG (reference sequence). CDR3 sequence (DNA): TGTGCCTGGACCCCGGGGGAACTAGGGGAACAGTACTTC. It yields the protein CAWTPGELGEQYF.

The chain has TRBV27 and TRBJ1-5; D gene unclear. The CDR3 is made up of 16 amino acids. CDR1 MNHEY and CDR2 SMNVEV come from the germline V gene (reference sequence). V lost 0 bases and J 3 bases, leaving 12 bases between the germline ends. The CDR3 bases are TGTGCCAGCAGTTTATCGTCAACTGAATCCAATCAGCCCCAGCATTTT. Its translation: CASSLSSTESNQPQHF.

The chain has TRBV18 and TRBJ1-1, with TRBD1 as a possible D gene (6 bases). The CDR3 consists of 12 residues. V was cut by 5 bases and J by 8 bases, with 12 bases left in between. Germline values: CDR1 KGHSH, CDR2 LQKENI. In nucleotides, the CDR3 is TGTGCCAGCTCAGCAGGGGAGGGAGAAGCTTTCTTT. Encoded protein: CASSAGEGEAFF.

J is TRBJ1-5 and V is TRBV19, with a weak D call TRBD1 (5 bases). V gave up 1 base and J gave up 4 bases, with 11 bases separating them. Germline V lookup: CDR1 LNHDA, CDR2 SQIVND (reference sequence). The CDR3 runs 15 residues. The CDR3 coding sequence is TGTGCCAGTAGTATAGCCAGGGTCGGGAATCAGCCCCAGCATTTT. Encoded protein: CASSIARVGNQPQHF.

The table lists this clone with a count of one. The chain is built from TRBV7-9 and TRBJ2-7; D possibly corresponds to TRBD1 (6 bases). The germline V gene encodes CDR1 SEHNR and CDR2 FQNEAQ (reference sequence). The CDR3 is 16 amino acids. V gave up 2 bases and J gave up 5 bases, with 19 bases separating them. CDR3: CASSLTRGPSRDEQYF. In nucleotides, the CDR3 is TGTGCCAGCAGCTTAACCAGGGGACCCTCTCGGGACGAGCAGTACTTC.

The chain carries TRBV9 and TRBJ1-1; a weak D match, TRBD1 (6 bases). V gave up 0 bases and J gave up 2 bases, with 11 bases separating them. The germline V gene encodes CDR1 SGDLS and CDR2 YYNGEE. This CDR3 comprises 15 residues. CDR3: CASSVVIGTNTEAFF. The CDR3 DNA reads TGTGCCAGCAGCGTAGTCATAGGGACAAACACTGAAGCTTTCTTT.

The gene calls are TRBV5-4 and TRBJ2-7, with TRBD1 matching 8 bases. Germline assignment: CDR1 SGHNT and CDR2 YYREEE (reference sequence). The V gene end was trimmed by 4 bases and the J gene end by 3 bases; junction bases not matched to a gene: 9. The CDR3 has 15 amino acids. CDR3 in amino acids: CASSAPATGDYEQYF. CDR3 sequence (DNA): TGTGCCAGCAGCGCCCCCGCGACAGGGGACTACGAGCAGTACTTC.

The V gene is TRBV7-2, the J gene TRBJ1-2, with TRBD1 identical over 10 bases. Germline V lookup: CDR1 SGHTA, CDR2 FQGNSA. CDR3 size: 15 residues. V was pared by 1 base and J by 7 bases, with 6 bases of the junction left unmatched. The CDR3 sequence: CASSLVPGTGVGYTF. CDR3 in DNA: TGTGCCAGCAGCTTAGTGCCCGGGACAGGGGTTGGCTACACCTTC. Filled out from reference TRBV7-2 and TRBJ1-2, the complete variable domain reads GAGVSQSPSNKVTEKGKDVELRCDPISGHTALYWYRQSLGQGLEFLIYFQGNSAPDKSGLPSDRFSAERTGGSVSTLTIQRTQQEDSAVYLCASSLVPGTGVGYTFGSGTRLTVV.

This chain joins TRBV13 and TRBJ1-2, with D perhaps TRBD1 (5 bases). The CDR3 extends over 14 amino acids. Germline values: CDR1 PRHDT, CDR2 FYEKMQ (reference sequence). The V end lost 3 bases, the J end lost 8 bases, and 16 bases lay between the germline ends. The CDR3 here is CASSLGRGPSGYTF. As DNA, the CDR3 is TGTGCCAGCAGCTTGGGGCGGGGCCCGTCGGGCTACACCTTC.

The gene calls are TRBV7-8 and TRBJ2-3; maybe TRBD1 (5 bases). V was clipped by 1 base and J by 5 bases, with 13 bases between them. The CDR3 has 15 residues. Germline loops: CDR1 SGHVS, CDR2 FQNEAQ. Written as DNA, the CDR3 is TGTGCCAGCAGCTTAGTTTCAGGGATGGGAGATACGCAGTATTTT. Encoded protein: CASSLVSGMGDTQYF.

The chain uses TRBV10-3 and TRBJ2-1, with TRBD2 matching over 7 bases. CDR1 ENHRY and CDR2 SYGVKD come from the germline V gene. J gave up 4 bases and V 0 bases, and 6 bases lay outside the gene matches. CDR3 length: 16 residues. Here the CDR3 reads CAISESMAGEYNEQFF. The CDR3 bases are TGTGCCATCAGTGAGTCGATGGCGGGGGAGTACAATGAGCAGTTCTTC.

J is TRBJ1-2 and V is TRBV6-5, with 8 bases identical to TRBD1. Looked up from germline, CDR1 is MNHEY and CDR2 is SVGAGI. Trimming at V came to 6 bases and at J to 4 bases, leaving 7 bases not matched to a gene. The CDR3 is 14 amino acids. Written as DNA, the CDR3 is TGTGCCAGCAGCTTCGGACAGGGTCGCTATGGCTACACCTTC. Its protein product is CASSFGQGRYGYTF.

This clone appeared a single time. The chain has TRBV4-1 and TRBJ1-2; tentatively, D is TRBD1 (5 bases). The V gene lost 7 bases and the J gene lost 0 bases, with 15 bases spanning the gap. This CDR3 is built from 15 residues. CDR1 is MGHRA and CDR2 is YSYEKL in the germline V gene. The CDR3: CASTTSDMPNYGYTF. The CDR3 DNA follows: TGCGCCAGCACTACATCGGACATGCCTAACTATGGCTACACCTTC.

This chain links TRBV10-3 with TRBJ2-1, with 14 bases that match TRBD2. V was clipped by 3 bases and J by 8 bases; unmatched bases: 6. Germline CDR1 reads ENHRY; CDR2 reads SYGVKD. The CDR3 sequence is 16 residues long. CDR3 DNA: TGTGCCATCAGTGATCCGACTAGCGGGGGGGCCGATGAGCAGTTCTTC. Translation gives CAISDPTSGGADEQFF.

The CDR3 nucleotides read TGTGCCTGGAGTCGGGAGACCCAGTACTTC. This encodes CAWSRETQYF. J is TRBJ2-5 and V is TRBV30; no clear D. The CDR3 runs 10 residues. The V gene lost 2 bases and the J gene lost 5 bases, with 3 bases spanning the gap. Germline CDR1 GTSNPN, CDR2 SVGIG (reference sequence).

The table lists this clone with a count of one. The gene calls are TRBV7-2 and TRBJ1-1; TRBD1 might be the D (5 bases). Trimming left V 3 bases short and J 0 bases short, with 11 bases between. CDR3 size: 15 residues. Germline CDR1 is SGHTA and CDR2 is FQGNSA. The CDR3 spells CASSFSTEMNTEAFF. The DNA of the CDR3 is TGTGCCAGCAGCTTCTCGACAGAGATGAACACTGAAGCTTTCTTT.

This clone appeared a single time. The gene calls are TRBV6-1 and TRBJ2-5; the D gene is possibly TRBD1 (5 bases). V was cut by 1 base and J by 5 bases, with 14 bases left in between. The length of the CDR3 is 15 residues. Per the germline V gene, CDR1 is MNHNS and CDR2 is SASEGT. CDR3 residues: CASSEVENAGETQYF. The CDR3 DNA reads TGTGCCAGCAGTGAAGTTGAAAACGCAGGGGAGACCCAGTACTTC.